These 14 T cell receptor beta chains came from one sample sequenced in a study of shared clonotypes between healthy human individuals. Assay used: immunoSEQ multiplex PCR; TCRdb lists only in-frame clones, some missing. The table shows a few million clones, with over 85% occurring only once. Sequences were obtained from naive CD4+ T cells sorted from blood. Stated subset: CD45RA+ positively selected. These TCRs come from a man aged 18 to 29 in good health.

This clone was found once. The genes are TRBV5-4 and TRBJ2-2; D is possibly TRBD1 (5 bases). The ends were cut back, 4 bases at V and 7 bases at J, with 14 bases in the middle. Germline lookup yields CDR1 SGHNT and CDR2 YYREEE (reference sequence). The CDR3 is 14 residues long. The CDR3 reads CASSPAAGFGELFF. The CDR3 nucleotides are TGTGCCAGCAGCCCGGCAGCAGGGTTCGGGGAGCTGTTTTTT.

The chain combines TRBV4-1 with TRBJ1-5; D not certain. CDR1 and CDR2 (germline): MGHRA, YSYEKL. V gave up 0 bases and J gave up 9 bases, with 12 bases separating them. The CDR3 is 14 residues long. CDR3 bases: TGCGCCAGCAGCCAAGAGTATCCCGGGAGGCCCCAGCATTTT. Translated, it gives CASSQEYPGRPQHF.

In regard to this clone: Additional DNA sequences in this sample encode the identical CDR3. The rearrangement links TRBV11-2 to TRBJ1-1; a possible D gene is TRBD1 (5 bases). V lost 1 base to trimming and J lost 5 bases, with 8 bases between them. The CDR3 extends over 13 amino acids. Germline CDR1 reads SGHAT; CDR2 reads FQNNGV. The CDR3 reads CASSLGGNTEAFF. CDR3 sequence (DNA): TGTGCCAGCAGCTTAGGGGGGAATACTGAAGCTTTCTTT.

The V call is TRBV19, the J call TRBJ1-2; no definite D call. The ends were cut back, 8 bases at V and 2 bases at J, with 24 bases in the middle. The germline V gene encodes CDR1 LNHDA and CDR2 SQIVND (reference sequence). The CDR3 length is 17 residues. The CDR3 region has the DNA TGTGCCAGTCGTGGTTACACCGTATCGTGGGCCAACTATGGCTACACCTTC. Translating it yields CASRGYTVSWANYGYTF.

Concerning this clone itself: The same CDR3 also results from other DNA sequences found in this sample. The V and J genes are TRBV2 and TRBJ1-5, with a possible D match to TRBD1 (6 bases). Germline CDR1 reads SNHLY; CDR2 reads FYNNEI. V was clipped by 6 bases and J by 0 bases, with 12 bases between them. The CDR3 consists of 15 residues. The CDR3 DNA follows: TGTGCCAGCAGGACCGGGACAAATAGCAATCAGCCCCAGCATTTT. Translation: CASRTGTNSNQPQHF.

The chain links TRBV5-6 to TRBJ1-2; D unclear. V was clipped by 2 bases and J by 7 bases, with 12 bases between them. Germline V gives CDR1 SGHDT, CDR2 YYEEEE. CDR3 length equals 13 residues. CDR3 DNA: TGTGCCAGCAGCTTTGTTGGTATAGGTGGCTACACCTTC. It specifies CASSFVGIGGYTF.

This chain links TRBV5-1 with TRBJ2-3, with D perhaps TRBD2 (6 bases). Germline V gene data show CDR1 as SGHRS and CDR2 as YFSETQ. The CDR3 totals 14 residues. Trimming stripped 5 bases from V and 3 bases from J, with 13 bases between. The CDR3 here is CASRDGRRTDTQYF. In nucleotides, the CDR3 is TGCGCCAGCAGGGACGGGAGAAGGACAGATACGCAGTATTTT.

This chain connects TRBV5-1 to TRBJ1-4; 7 bases fit TRBD1. Unmatched junction bases numbered 8, after V lost 0 bases and J lost 3 bases. The CDR3 runs 17 residues. The V gene's germline CDR1 is SGHRS and CDR2 YFSETQ. The CDR3 sequence is CASSLGFPGTANEKLFF. The CDR3 coding sequence is TGCGCCAGCAGCTTGGGTTTCCCCGGGACAGCTAATGAAAAACTGTTTTTT. Combining the CDR3 with reference TRBV5-1 and TRBJ1-4 gives the whole variable domain KAGVTQTPRYLIKTRGQQVTLSCSPISGHRSVSWYQQTPGQGLQFLFEYFSETQRNKGNFPGRFSGRQFSNSRSEMNVSTLELGDSALYLCASSLGFPGTANEKLFFGSGTQLSVL.

V gene TRBV6-1 combines with J gene TRBJ2-1; D uncertain. The CDR3 has 14 amino acids. Germline CDR1 MNHNS, CDR2 SASEGT. V dropped 7 bases and J dropped 5 bases, with 15 bases sitting between them. DNA for the CDR3: TGTGCCAGCAATATAGGGCTAGACAACAATGAGCAGTTCTTC. It encodes CASNIGLDNNEQFF.

The chain uses TRBV13 and TRBJ2-7; no firm D call. The CDR3 sequence is 15 residues long. Trimming left V 0 bases short and J 8 bases short, with 17 bases between. Germline CDR1 reads PRHDT; CDR2 reads FYEKMQ (reference sequence). The CDR3 bases are TGTGCCAGCAGCTTAGGTACAAGGCCCTCTACGAAGCAGTACTTC. It encodes CASSLGTRPSTKQYF.

This clone was counted a single time. The rearrangement joins TRBV4-1 to TRBJ1-2; D call uncertain. V gave up 1 base and J gave up 3 bases, with 9 bases separating them. The CDR3 extends over 14 amino acids. Germline-derived CDR1 and CDR2 are MGHRA and YSYEKL. CDR3 nucleotides: TGCGCCAGCAGCCAAGCCTACGTTTACTATGGCTACACCTTC. Encoded protein: CASSQAYVYYGYTF.

This chain joins TRBV6-1 and TRBJ2-7, with 7 bases lining up with TRBD1. The length of the CDR3 is 13 residues. V shed 7 bases, J shed 1 base, and the junction held 4 bases outside the gene matches. Germline V gene lookup returns CDR1 MNHNS and CDR2 SASEGT. CDR3 DNA: TGTGCCAGCAAGGGACAGAATTCCTACGAGCAGTACTTC. Protein sequence: CASKGQNSYEQYF.

The chain has TRBV25-1 and TRBJ2-2; D call uncertain. There are 14 residues in the CDR3. V lost 0 bases, J lost 2 bases, and 4 bases lay in between. Germline-derived CDR1 and CDR2 are MGHDK and SYGVNS. DNA of the CDR3: TGTGCCAGCAGTGAATATAGAAACACCGGGGAGCTGTTTTTT. Protein sequence: CASSEYRNTGELFF.

The rearrangement joins TRBV29-1 to TRBJ2-7; D may be TRBD2 (5 bases). Germline V lookup: CDR1 SQVTM, CDR2 ANQGSEA. Trimming shortened V by 4 bases and J by 0 bases, and 10 bases separated the two germline ends. The CDR3 length is 13 residues. CDR3 sequence reads: CSVASRSSYEQYF. The CDR3 DNA is TGCAGCGTTGCTAGCCGTAGCTCCTACGAGCAGTACTTC.